The sequence of this T cell receptor (beta chain) was determined in a study of CD8 T cells in Susac syndrome (dated by TCRdb to about 2019). The study in broad terms: Whether CD8+ T cell activation and differentiation in Susac syndrome was antigen driven was tested using repertoire sequencing.

Peripheral blood CD8+ and CD4+ T cells from healthy donors, Susac syndrome patients and multiple sclerosis patients were profiled using high-throughput TCR beta sequencing. Multiple sclerosis controls were treatment-naive patients with stable or active relapsing-remitting disease fulfilling revised McDonald criteria. Bulk CD8+ and CD4+ T cells were purified by magnetic negative isolation, whereas CD8+ TEMRA cells were enriched by FACS. Blood was drawn into EDTA tubes, processed within 24 hours, and PBMCs were isolated by density gradient centrifugation. PBMCs intended for TCR sequencing were cryopreserved in liquid nitrogen and thawed later in a water bath at 37 degrees C. Purity of sorted or isolated CD4+, CD8+ and CD8+ TEMRA cells was at least 90%. RNA was extracted using the RNeasy kit, and roughly 0.45 to 1 ug of the RNA was reverse transcribed with random hexamers. TCR beta CDR3 regions were amplified with the immunoSEQ multiplex PCR assay covering 54 Vbeta and 13 Jbeta segments. To correct PCR amplification bias, a synthetic template baseline was used for both primer optimization and computational correction. Regarding the original processing steps: Reads were assigned to V, D and J genes according to IMGT and analyzed in immunoSEQ Analyzer, with only productive sequences retained. Clonality was computed as one minus Shannon entropy normalized by log2 of the number of productive unique sequences. For each patient and control, public and private clones were evaluated within the 100 most prevalent clones. Susac-specific clones were defined as absent from healthy and MS cohorts, about 1,000 published viral clones and other ImmuneACCESS disease sequences. TCRdb took the public reads, trimmed them with fastp at Q25, ran MiXCR for clone calling and kept in-frame beta chains. Rows are unified per CDR3 protein, each entry keeping the most common DNA and genes. TCRdb's processing, not the authors', yielded these V and J calls. The sample profile shows under 350,000 distinct CDR3 sequences; about 90% of them were found once. Clones ranked in the top ten supply approximately 0.065% of the sample.

The junction shows trimming of 4 bases on V and 0 bases on J, plus 19 bases between the germline ends. The CDR3 runs 18 amino acids, cysteine and phenylalanine included. Of the read, only the CDR3 DNA is kept; its 54 bases are in frame from base 1. CDR1 and CDR2 are read off the germline V gene as SGHTA and FQGNSA. Concerning this clonotype: The target of this receptor is not known. The input lacks base qualities; no much larger clone sits a single base away.

Broader findings and caveats from the paper: The number of individuals in the TCR sequencing and HLA analysis was recognized as being relatively small.

Sequenced: CD4+ T cells from PBMCs. This receptor chain uses TRBV7-2 and TRBJ2-1; the best D guess is TRBD2, with 6 bases matching. The clonotype originates from a human donor with multiple sclerosis. The nucleotides read TGTGCCAGCAGCTCCCTCCCTAGCGCCTCTGGCTCCTACAATGAGCAGTTCTTC. The resulting protein is CASSSLPSASGSYNEQFF.